This TCR beta chain comes out of a study of vaccination and CD4 T cells after COVID-19. The overall study: There were six male and four female convalescents, and two of them were Hispanic. As control conditions, cultures were given either a CEFX pool serving as positive control, an HIV-1 Nef pool, or no peptide at all.

CDR3 size: 16 residues. Germline V CDR1 and CDR2: MRHNA, SNTAGT. Germline trimming cut 0 bases from V and 6 bases from J; bases unmatched to any gene: 3. As for treatment: approximately 9-day PBMC culture with coronavirus spike peptide pools or control peptides (ViraFEST assay). CD4+ T lymphocytes from the unexposed donor were collected before the COVID-19 pandemic (2011-2018). With respect to this clonotype: Its antigen is currently unknown. A read error may explain this, as a much larger clone is one base away.

Researchers used the Oncomine TCR Beta short-read assay to sequence DNA from cultured CD4+ T cells. Cultured CD4+ T cells yielded the extracted genomic DNA. TCRdb re-derived calls from the PCR reads in MiXCR, one entry per CDR3 protein. Among about 680 distinct CDR3 sequences listed, about an eighth were seen once. The sample comprised CD4+ T cells from blood, cultured in vitro. The genes are TRBV6-4 and TRBJ2-1, with 12 bases fitting TRBD2. The receptor was derived from a human donor in good health. The CDR3 bases are TGTGCCAGCAGTGACTCGACTAGCGGGGGATGCAATGAGCAGTTCTTC. The encoded protein is CASSDSTSGGCNEQFF.